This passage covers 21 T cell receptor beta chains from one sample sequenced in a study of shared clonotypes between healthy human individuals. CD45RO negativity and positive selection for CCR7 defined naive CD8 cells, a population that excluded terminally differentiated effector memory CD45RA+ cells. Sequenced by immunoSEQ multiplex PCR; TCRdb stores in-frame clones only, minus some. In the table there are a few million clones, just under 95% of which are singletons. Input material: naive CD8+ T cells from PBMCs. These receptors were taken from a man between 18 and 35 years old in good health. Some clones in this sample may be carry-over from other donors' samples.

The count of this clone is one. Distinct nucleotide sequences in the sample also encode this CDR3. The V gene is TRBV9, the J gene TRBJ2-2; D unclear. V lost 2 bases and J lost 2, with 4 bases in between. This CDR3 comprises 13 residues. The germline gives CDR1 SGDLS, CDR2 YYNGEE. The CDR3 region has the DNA TGTGCCAGCAGCGTTGATAACACCGGGGAGCTGTTTTTT. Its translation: CASSVDNTGELFF.

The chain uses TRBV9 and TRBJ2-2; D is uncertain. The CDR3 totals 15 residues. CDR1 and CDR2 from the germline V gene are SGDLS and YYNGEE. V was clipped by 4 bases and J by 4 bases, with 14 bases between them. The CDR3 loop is CASSLPTLGTGELFF. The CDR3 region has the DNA TGTGCCAGCAGCCTCCCCACATTGGGCACCGGGGAGCTGTTTTTT.

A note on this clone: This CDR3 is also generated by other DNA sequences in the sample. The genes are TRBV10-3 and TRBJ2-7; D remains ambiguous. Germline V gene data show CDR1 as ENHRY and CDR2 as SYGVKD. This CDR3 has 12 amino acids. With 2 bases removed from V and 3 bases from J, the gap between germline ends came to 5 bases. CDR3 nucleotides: TGTGCCATCAGTGAGACCAGCTACGAGCAGTACTTC. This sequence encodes CAISETSYEQYF.

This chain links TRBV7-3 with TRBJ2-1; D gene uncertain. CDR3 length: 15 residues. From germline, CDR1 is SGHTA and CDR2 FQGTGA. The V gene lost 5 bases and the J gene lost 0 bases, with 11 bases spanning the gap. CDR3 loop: CASSQDPSSYNEQFF. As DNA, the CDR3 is TGTGCCAGCAGCCAAGATCCCTCCTCCTACAATGAGCAGTTCTTC.

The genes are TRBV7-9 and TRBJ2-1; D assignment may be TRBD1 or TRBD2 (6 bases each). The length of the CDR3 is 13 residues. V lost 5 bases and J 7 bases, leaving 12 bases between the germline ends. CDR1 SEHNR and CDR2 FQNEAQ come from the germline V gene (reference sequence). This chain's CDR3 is CASSKKGGNEQFF. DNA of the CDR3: TGTGCCAGCAGCAAAAAGGGGGGAAATGAGCAGTTCTTC.

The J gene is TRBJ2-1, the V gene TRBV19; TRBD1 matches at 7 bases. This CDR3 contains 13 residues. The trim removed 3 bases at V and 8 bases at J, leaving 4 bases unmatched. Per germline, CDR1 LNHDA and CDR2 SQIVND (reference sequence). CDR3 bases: TGTGCCAGTAGTATTACAGGGGCCCATGAGCAGTTCTTC. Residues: CASSITGAHEQFF.

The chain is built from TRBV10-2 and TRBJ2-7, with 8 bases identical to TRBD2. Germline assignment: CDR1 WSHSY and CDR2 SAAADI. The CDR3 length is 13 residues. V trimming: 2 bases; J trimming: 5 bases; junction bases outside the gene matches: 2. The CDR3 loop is CASSEAGGNEQYF. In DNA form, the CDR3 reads TGCGCCAGCAGTGAGGCGGGGGGCAACGAGCAGTACTTC.

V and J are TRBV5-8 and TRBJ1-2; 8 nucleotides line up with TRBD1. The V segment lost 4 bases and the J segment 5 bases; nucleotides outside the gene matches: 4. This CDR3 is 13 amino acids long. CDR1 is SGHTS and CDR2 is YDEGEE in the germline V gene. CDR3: CASSLTGDYGYTF. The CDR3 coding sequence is TGTGCCAGCAGCCTGACAGGGGATTATGGCTACACCTTC.

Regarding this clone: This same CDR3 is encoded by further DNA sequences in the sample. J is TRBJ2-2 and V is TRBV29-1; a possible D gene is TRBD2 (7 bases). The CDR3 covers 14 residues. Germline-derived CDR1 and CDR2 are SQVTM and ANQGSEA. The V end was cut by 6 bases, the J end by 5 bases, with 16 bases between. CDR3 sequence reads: CSVGGGRLTGELFF. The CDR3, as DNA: TGCAGCGTGGGGGGCGGGAGACTAACCGGGGAGCTGTTTTTT.

CDR3 coding DNA: TGTGCCAGCAGGCCCCGGGACAGGGCCCTTCTCTATGGCTACACCTTC. It encodes CASRPRDRALLYGYTF. This chain uses TRBV27 with TRBJ1-2, with 9 nucleotides matching TRBD1. Germline CDR1 is MNHEY and CDR2 is SMNVEV (reference sequence). V lost 6 bases and J lost 4; bases outside the gene matches: 12. The CDR3 is 16 residues long.

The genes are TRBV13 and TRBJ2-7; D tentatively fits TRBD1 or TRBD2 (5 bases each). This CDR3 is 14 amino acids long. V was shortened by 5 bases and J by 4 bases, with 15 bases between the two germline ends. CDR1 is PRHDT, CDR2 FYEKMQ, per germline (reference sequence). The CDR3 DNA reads TGTGCCAGCAGCCCGAGGGACGACGGTTACGAGCAGTACTTC. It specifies CASSPRDDGYEQYF. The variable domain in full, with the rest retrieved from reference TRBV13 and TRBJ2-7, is AAGVIQSPRHLIKEKRETATLKCYPIPRHDTVYWYQQGPGQDPQFLISFYEKMQSDKGSIPDRFSAQQFSDYHSELNMSSLELGDSALYFCASSPRDDGYEQYFGPGTRLTVT.

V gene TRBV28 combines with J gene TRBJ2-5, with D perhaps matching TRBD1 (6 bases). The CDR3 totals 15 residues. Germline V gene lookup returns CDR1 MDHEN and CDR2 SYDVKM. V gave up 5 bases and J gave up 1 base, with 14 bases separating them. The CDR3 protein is CASSDNRAPQETQYF. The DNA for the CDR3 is TGTGCCAGCAGTGATAACAGGGCACCCCAAGAGACCCAGTACTTC. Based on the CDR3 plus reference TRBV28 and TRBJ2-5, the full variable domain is DVKVTQSSRYLVKRTGEKVFLECVQDMDHENMFWYRQDPGLGLRLIYFSYDVKMKEKGDIPEGYSVSREKKERFSLILESASTNQTSMYLCASSDNRAPQETQYFGPGTRLLVL.

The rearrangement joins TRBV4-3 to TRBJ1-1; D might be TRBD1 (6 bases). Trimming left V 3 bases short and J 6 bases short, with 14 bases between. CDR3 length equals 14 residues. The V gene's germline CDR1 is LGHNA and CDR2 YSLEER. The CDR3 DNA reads TGCGCCAGCAGCCAGGGCACAGGGTGGCCTGAAGCTTTCTTT. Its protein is CASSQGTGWPEAFF.

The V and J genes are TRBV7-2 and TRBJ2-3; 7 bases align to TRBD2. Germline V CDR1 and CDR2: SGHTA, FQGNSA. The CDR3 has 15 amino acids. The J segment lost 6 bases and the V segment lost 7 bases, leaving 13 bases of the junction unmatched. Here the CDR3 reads CASKLWGGSGDTQYF. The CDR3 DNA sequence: TGTGCCAGCAAGTTGTGGGGCGGGAGTGGGGATACGCAGTATTTT.

Here the CDR3 reads CASSAGRGSNWYNEQFF. CDR3 DNA: TGTGCCAGCAGCGCGGGGCGCGGTTCTAATTGGTACAATGAGCAGTTCTTC. The chain couples TRBV9 to TRBJ2-1, with D perhaps assigned TRBD1 or TRBD2 (5 bases each). CDR1 SGDLS and CDR2 YYNGEE come from the germline V gene. The CDR3 has 17 amino acids. V lost 3 bases to trimming and J lost 4 bases, with 20 bases between them.

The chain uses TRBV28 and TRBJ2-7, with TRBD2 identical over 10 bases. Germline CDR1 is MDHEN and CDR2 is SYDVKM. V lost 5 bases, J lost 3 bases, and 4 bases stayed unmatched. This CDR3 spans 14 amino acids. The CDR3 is CASSTWTSGYEQYF. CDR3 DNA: TGTGCCAGCAGTACCTGGACTAGCGGCTACGAGCAGTACTTC.

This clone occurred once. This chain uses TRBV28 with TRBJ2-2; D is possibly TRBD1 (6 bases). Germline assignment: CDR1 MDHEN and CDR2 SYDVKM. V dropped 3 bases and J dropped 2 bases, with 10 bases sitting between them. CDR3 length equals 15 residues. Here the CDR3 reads CASSFRGANTGELFF. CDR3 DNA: TGTGCCAGCAGTTTCAGGGGAGCCAACACCGGGGAGCTGTTTTTT.

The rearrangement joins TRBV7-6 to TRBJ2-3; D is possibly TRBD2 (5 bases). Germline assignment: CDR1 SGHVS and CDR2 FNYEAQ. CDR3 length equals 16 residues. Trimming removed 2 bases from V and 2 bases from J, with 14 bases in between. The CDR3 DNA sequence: TGTGCCAGCAGCTTATGGGTCGGGGAACTCACAGATACGCAGTATTTT. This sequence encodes CASSLWVGELTDTQYF.

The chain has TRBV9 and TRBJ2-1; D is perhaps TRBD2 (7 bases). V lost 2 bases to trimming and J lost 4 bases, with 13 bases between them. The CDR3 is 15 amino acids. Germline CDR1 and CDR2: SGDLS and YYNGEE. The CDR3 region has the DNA TGTGCCAGCAGCGTTTGGGGAGGGGGATACAATGAGCAGTTCTTC. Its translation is CASSVWGGGYNEQFF.

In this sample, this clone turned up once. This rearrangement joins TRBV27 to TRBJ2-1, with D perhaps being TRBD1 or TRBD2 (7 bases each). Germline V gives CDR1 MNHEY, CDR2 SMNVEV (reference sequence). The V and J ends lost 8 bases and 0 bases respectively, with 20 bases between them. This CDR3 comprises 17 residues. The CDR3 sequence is CASLPSAGDSSYNEQFF. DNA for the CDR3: TGTGCCAGCCTCCCCTCGGCGGGGGACAGCTCCTACAATGAGCAGTTCTTC.

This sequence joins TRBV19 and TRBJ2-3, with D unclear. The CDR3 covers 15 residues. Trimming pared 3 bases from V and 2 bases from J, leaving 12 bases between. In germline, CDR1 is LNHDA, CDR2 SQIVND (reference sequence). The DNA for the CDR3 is TGTGCCAGTAGTATTCTAGGTATCGACACAGATACGCAGTATTTT. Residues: CASSILGIDTDTQYF.